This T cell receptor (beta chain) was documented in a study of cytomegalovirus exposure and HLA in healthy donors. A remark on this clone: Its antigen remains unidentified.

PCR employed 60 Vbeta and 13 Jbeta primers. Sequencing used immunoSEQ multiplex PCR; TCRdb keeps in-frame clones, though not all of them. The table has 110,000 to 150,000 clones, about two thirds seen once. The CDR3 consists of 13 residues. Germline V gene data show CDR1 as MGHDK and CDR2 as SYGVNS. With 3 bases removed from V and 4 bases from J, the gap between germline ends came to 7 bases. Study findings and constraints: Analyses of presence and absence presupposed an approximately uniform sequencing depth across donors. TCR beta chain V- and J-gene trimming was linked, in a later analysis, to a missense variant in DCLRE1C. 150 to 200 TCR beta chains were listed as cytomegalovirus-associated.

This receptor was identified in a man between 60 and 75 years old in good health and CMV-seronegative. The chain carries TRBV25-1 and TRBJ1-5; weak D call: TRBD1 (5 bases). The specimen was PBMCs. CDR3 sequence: CASSDSGNQPQHF. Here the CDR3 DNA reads TGTGCCAGCAGTGATTCAGGGAATCAGCCCCAGCATTTT.